The 19 T cell receptor beta chains below come from one sample, sequenced in a study of cytomegalovirus exposure and HLA in healthy donors. Amplification used 60 Vbeta primers and 13 Jbeta primers. Profiling relied on immunoSEQ multiplex PCR, and the TCRdb table lists in-frame clones only, not all of them. The sample consists of roughly 23,000 clones, around 77% of them appearing once. Sequenced input: PBMCs. All receptors come from a man between 60 and 70 years old in good health and CMV-seronegative.

The rearrangement uses TRBV7-9 and TRBJ2-1; 13 bases fit TRBD2. CDR1 and CDR2 (germline): SEHNR, FQNEAQ (reference sequence). The CDR3 is 12 amino acids. The CDR3 spells CSGTSGENEQFF. The CDR3 nucleotides are TGTTCCGGGACTAGCGGGGAGAATGAGCAGTTCTTC. Full variable domain (missing parts from reference TRBV7-9 and TRBJ2-1): DTGVSQNPRHKITKRGQNVTFRCDPISEHNRLYWYRQTLGQGPEFLTYFQNEAQLEKSRLLSDRFSAERPKGSFSTLEIQRTEQGDSAMYLCSGTSGENEQFFGPGTRLTVL.

V gene TRBV6-4 combines with J gene TRBJ2-3; D is possibly TRBD1 (5 bases). Germline V gives CDR1 MRHNA, CDR2 SNTAGT. CDR3 size: 14 residues. Trimming shortened V by 6 bases and J by 0 bases, and 10 bases separated the two germline ends. The CDR3 DNA reads as TGTGCCAGCAGGAGGACAACTAGCACAGATACGCAGTATTTT. Protein: CASRRTTSTDTQYF.

In DNA, the CDR3 is TGTGCCAGAAGCTTGTCGGGGGTGGGGAATCAGCCCCAGCATTTT. Residues: CARSLSGVGNQPQHF. The chain recombines TRBV5-3 with TRBJ1-5; tentative D call: TRBD1 (5 bases). TRBV5-3 is filed as an ORF, its function uncertain. The CDR3 has 15 amino acids. V lost 1 base and J 4 bases, leaving 12 bases between the germline ends.

The chain has TRBV7-6 and TRBJ2-5, with 12 positions matching TRBD1. From germline, CDR1 is SGHVS and CDR2 FNYEAQ. V dropped 4 bases and J dropped 5; count of bases not matched to a gene: 5. This CDR3 comprises 15 residues. The CDR3 region is CASSSSGTGGETQYF. CDR3 in DNA: TGTGCCAGCAGCTCATCCGGGACAGGGGGCGAGACCCAGTACTTC.

V usage is TRBV9 and J usage is TRBJ2-7, with no clear D. The CDR3 loop spans 14 amino acids. Deletions cut 0 bases from V and 1 base from J, with 8 bases between. Germline V CDR1 and CDR2: SGDLS, YYNGEE. CDR3 in DNA: TGTGCCAGCAGCGTAGAGTTTAGATCCTACGAGCAGTACTTC. Encoded protein: CASSVEFRSYEQYF.

The chain recombines TRBV7-8 with TRBJ1-5; D is ambiguous. The CDR3 length is 17 residues. The V gene's germline CDR1 is SGHVS and CDR2 FQNEAQ. V lost 1 base and J lost 0, with 13 bases in between. CDR3 residues: CASSLGPAVNSNQPQHF. The DNA of the CDR3 is TGTGCCAGCAGCTTAGGCCCCGCGGTAAATAGCAATCAGCCCCAGCATTTT.

The gene calls are TRBV5-1 and TRBJ2-2; a weak D match, TRBD1 (6 bases). Germline V lookup: CDR1 SGHRS, CDR2 YFSETQ. CDR3 length equals 13 residues. The V end was cut by 4 bases, the J end by 7 bases, with 11 bases between. CDR3 nucleotides: TGCGCCAGCAGCGTACAGGGTAGCGGGGAGCTGTTTTTT. Translated, it gives CASSVQGSGELFF.

V and J are TRBV18 and TRBJ1-2; a weak D match, TRBD1 (5 bases). CDR1 KGHSH and CDR2 LQKENI come from the germline V gene. The CDR3 sequence is 15 residues long. Trimming shortened V by 4 bases and J by 4 bases, and 16 bases separated the two germline ends. CDR3 loop: CASSQTPGLGYGYTF. CDR3 bases: TGTGCCAGCTCACAGACCCCGGGACTGGGCTATGGCTACACCTTC.

This clone was counted between two and nine times. The rearrangement uses TRBV5-6 and TRBJ2-6; perhaps TRBD1 as D (5 bases). Trimming took 0 bases from V and 1 from J, leaving 14 bases between them. The CDR3 loop spans 18 amino acids. In germline, CDR1 is SGHDT, CDR2 YYEEEE. CDR3 DNA sequence: TGTGCCAGCAGCTTGGGCAGGGTTGGGATGTCTGGGGCCAACGTCCTGACTTTC. Its translation: CASSLGRVGMSGANVLTF. The full variable domain, in which reference TRBV5-6 and TRBJ2-6 provide the parts outside the CDR3, is DAGVTQSPTHLIKTRGQQVTLRCSPKSGHDTVSWYQQALGQGPQFIFQYYEEEERQRGNFPDRFSGHQFPNYSSELNVNALLLGDSALYLCASSLGRVGMSGANVLTFGAGSRLTVL.

V is TRBV7-6 and J is TRBJ2-7; 8 nucleotides align to TRBD1. The CDR3 consists of 15 residues. Trimming took 4 bases from V and 2 from J; bases not matched to a gene: 7. The germline V gene has CDR1 SGHVS and CDR2 FNYEAQ. CDR3 in amino acids: CASSSGQVGPYEQYF. The DNA of the CDR3 is TGTGCCAGCAGCTCGGGACAGGTGGGCCCCTACGAGCAGTACTTC.

The chain uses TRBV30 and TRBJ2-2, with D perhaps matching TRBD1 (5 bases). The V end was cut by 4 bases, the J end by 6 bases, with 18 bases between. CDR3 length: 15 residues. Per the germline V gene, CDR1 is GTSNPN and CDR2 is SVGIG (reference sequence). The CDR3 region is CAWNFDFQGPGELFF. In DNA form, the CDR3 reads TGTGCCTGGAATTTCGACTTTCAGGGCCCCGGGGAGCTGTTTTTT.

This chain connects TRBV30 to TRBJ1-2; no firm D call. Germline CDR1 and CDR2: GTSNPN and SVGIG (reference sequence). Trimming removed 0 bases at V and 8 bases at J, with 19 bases between. The CDR3 contains 15 residues. The CDR3 reads CAWSVVGSRPQGYTF. Here the CDR3 DNA reads TGTGCCTGGAGTGTAGTTGGAAGCAGGCCTCAGGGCTACACCTTC.

Only a few counts were recorded for this clone. J is TRBJ2-3 and V is TRBV4-2, with 8 bases matching TRBD2. Germline V CDR1 and CDR2: LGHNA, YNFKEQ. This CDR3 region has 19 residues. Germline trimming cut 0 bases from V and 0 bases from J; bases unmatched to any gene: 11. CDR3 amino acids: CASSQDVTRGGPSTDTQYF. Here the CDR3 DNA reads TGTGCCAGCAGCCAAGACGTAACCCGGGGGGGCCCTAGCACAGATACGCAGTATTTT.

The chain employs TRBV30 and TRBJ2-7, with 11 bases identical to TRBD2. Germline CDR1 reads GTSNPN; CDR2 reads SVGIG (reference sequence). The CDR3 is made up of 14 amino acids. Losses at the gene ends were 2 bases for V and 6 bases for J; bases not matched to a gene: 6. The CDR3 bases are TGTGCCTGGAGTCGACTAGCGGGAAGGGGCGAGCAGTACTTC. Protein: CAWSRLAGRGEQYF. Full variable domain (rest looked up from reference TRBV30 and TRBJ2-7): SQTIHQWPATLVQPVGSPLSLECTVEGTSNPNLYWYRQAAGRGLQLLFYSVGIGQISSEVPQNLSASRPQDRQFILSSKKLLLSDSGFYLCAWSRLAGRGEQYFGPGTRLTVT.

This clone showed up just a few times. The chain uses TRBV12-5 and TRBJ1-1, with no clear D. Germline V lookup: CDR1 LGHNT, CDR2 FRNRAP. The CDR3 contains 14 residues. The germline V and J ends were trimmed by 2 bases and 1 base, with 8 bases remaining between them. CDR3 region: CASGLTAGNTEAFF. The CDR3 nucleotides are TGTGCTAGTGGTTTGACTGCAGGGAACACTGAAGCTTTCTTT.

The chain employs TRBV30 and TRBJ2-7; D possibly corresponds to TRBD1 (5 bases). V lost 0 bases and J lost 7, with 10 bases in between. The germline gives CDR1 GTSNPN, CDR2 SVGIG (reference sequence). The CDR3 has 12 residues. The CDR3 is CAWSVQGWEQYF. CDR3 sequence (DNA): TGTGCCTGGAGTGTTCAGGGATGGGAGCAGTACTTC.

V gene TRBV7-3 combines with J gene TRBJ2-7; 8 nucleotides align to TRBD2. This CDR3 is built from 15 residues. From germline, CDR1 is SGHTA and CDR2 FQGTGA. V was clipped by 2 bases and J by 0 bases; unmatched bases: 3. The CDR3: CASSLGGGNSYEQYF. CDR3 DNA sequence: TGTGCCAGCAGCTTAGGCGGGGGGAACTCCTACGAGCAGTACTTC.

J is TRBJ1-2 and V is TRBV30; 10 nucleotides match TRBD1. The V segment lost 3 bases and the J segment 7 bases; nucleotides outside the gene matches: 8. CDR3 length: 14 residues. The germline V gene encodes CDR1 GTSNPN and CDR2 SVGIG (reference sequence). The CDR3 DNA reads as TGTGCCTGGAGAACATTGGGACAGGGGTCTGGCTACACCTTC. This encodes CAWRTLGQGSGYTF.

This chain links TRBV7-2 with TRBJ2-3, with D possibly matching TRBD2 (7 bases). The CDR3 extends over 16 amino acids. Germline V gives CDR1 SGHTA, CDR2 FQGNSA. V gave up 3 bases and J gave up 2 bases, with 15 bases separating them. The CDR3 DNA sequence: TGTGCCAGCAGCTTTGGTCGGGGGGCTTACACAGATACGCAGTATTTT. Translated, it gives CASSFGRGAYTDTQYF.